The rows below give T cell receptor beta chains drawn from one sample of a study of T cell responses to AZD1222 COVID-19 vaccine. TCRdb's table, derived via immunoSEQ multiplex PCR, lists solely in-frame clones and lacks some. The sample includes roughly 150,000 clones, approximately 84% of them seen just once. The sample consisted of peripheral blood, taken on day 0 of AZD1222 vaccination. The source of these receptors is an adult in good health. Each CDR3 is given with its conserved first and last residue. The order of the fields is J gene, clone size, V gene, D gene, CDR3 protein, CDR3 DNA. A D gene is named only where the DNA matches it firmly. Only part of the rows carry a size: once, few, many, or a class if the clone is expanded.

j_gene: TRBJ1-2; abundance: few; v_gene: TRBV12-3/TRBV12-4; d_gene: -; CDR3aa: CASSWPDRRGYTF; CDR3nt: TGTGCCAGCAGTTGGCCCGACAGAAGAGGCTACACCTTC
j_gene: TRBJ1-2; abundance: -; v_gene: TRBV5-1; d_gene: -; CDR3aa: CASRREGGYGYTF; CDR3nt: TGCGCCAGCAGAAGAGAGGGAGGCTATGGCTACACCTTC
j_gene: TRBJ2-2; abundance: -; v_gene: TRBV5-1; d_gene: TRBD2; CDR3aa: CASRPLGRDTGELFF; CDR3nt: TGCGCCAGCAGGCCTCTGGGGAGGGACACCGGGGAGCTGTTTTTT
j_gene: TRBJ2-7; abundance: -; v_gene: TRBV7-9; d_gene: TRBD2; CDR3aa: CASSGTSGNSYEQYF; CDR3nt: TGTGCCAGCAGTGGGACTAGCGGGAACTCCTACGAGCAGTACTTC
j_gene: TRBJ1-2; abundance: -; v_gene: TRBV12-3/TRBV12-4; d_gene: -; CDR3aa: CASTDRNYGYTF; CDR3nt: TGTGCCAGCACCGACAGAAACTATGGCTACACCTTC
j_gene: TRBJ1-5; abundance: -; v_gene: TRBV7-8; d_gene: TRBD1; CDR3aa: CASSAGQGDQPQHF; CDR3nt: TGTGCCAGCAGCGCGGGACAGGGGGATCAGCCCCAGCATTTT
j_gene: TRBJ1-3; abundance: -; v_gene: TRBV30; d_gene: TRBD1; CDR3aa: CAWRGQGVGGNTIYF; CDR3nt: TGTGCCTGGAGGGGACAGGGAGTGGGTGGAAACACCATATATTTT
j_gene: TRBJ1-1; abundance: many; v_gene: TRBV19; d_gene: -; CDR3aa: CASNRGVITEAFF; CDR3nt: TGTGCCAGTAATCGTGGGGTGATCACTGAAGCTTTCTTT
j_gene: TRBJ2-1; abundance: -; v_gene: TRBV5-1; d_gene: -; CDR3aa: CASSLDREQFF; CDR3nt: TGCGCCAGCAGCTTAGACAGGGAGCAGTTCTTC
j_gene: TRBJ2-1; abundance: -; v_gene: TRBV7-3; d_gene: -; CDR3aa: CASSLTQGSVEQFF; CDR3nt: TGTGCCAGCAGCTTAACACAAGGGTCGGTTGAGCAGTTCTTC
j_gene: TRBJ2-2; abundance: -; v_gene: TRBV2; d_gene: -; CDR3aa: CASIRGSQFNTGELFF; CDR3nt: TGTGCCAGCATCAGGGGCAGTCAATTCAACACCGGGGAGCTGTTTTTT
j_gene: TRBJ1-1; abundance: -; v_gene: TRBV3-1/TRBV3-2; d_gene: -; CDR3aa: CASRGSIGGRNTEAFF; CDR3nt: TGTGCCAGCAGAGGTTCAATAGGTGGACGGAACACTGAAGCTTTCTTT
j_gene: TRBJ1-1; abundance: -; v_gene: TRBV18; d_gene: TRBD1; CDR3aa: CASSRQGGNTEAFF; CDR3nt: TGTGCCAGCTCACGACAGGGGGGGAACACTGAAGCTTTCTTT
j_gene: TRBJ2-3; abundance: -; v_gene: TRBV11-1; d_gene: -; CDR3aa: CASSLTGPLTDTQYF; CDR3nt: TGTGCCAGCAGCCTTACAGGTCCCCTCACAGATACGCAGTATTTT
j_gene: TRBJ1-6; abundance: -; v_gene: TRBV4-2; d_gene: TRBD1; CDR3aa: CASSQESRDRGLHF; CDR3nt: TGTGCCAGCAGCCAAGAATCCCGGGACAGGGGCCTCCACTTT
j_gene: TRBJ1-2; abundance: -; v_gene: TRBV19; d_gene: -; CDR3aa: CASSTLLQGLRYGYTF; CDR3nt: TGTGCCAGTAGTACCCTTCTACAAGGTTTACGGTATGGCTACACCTTC
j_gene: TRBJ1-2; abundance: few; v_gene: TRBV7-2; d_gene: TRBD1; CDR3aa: CASSITWDSLNYGYTF; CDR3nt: TGTGCCAGCAGCATTACCTGGGACAGCTTAAACTATGGCTACACCTTC
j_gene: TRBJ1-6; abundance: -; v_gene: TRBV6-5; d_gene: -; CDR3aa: CASTDGGKSNSPLHF; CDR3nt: TGTGCCAGCACCGACGGGGGTAAGAGTAATTCACCCCTCCACTTT
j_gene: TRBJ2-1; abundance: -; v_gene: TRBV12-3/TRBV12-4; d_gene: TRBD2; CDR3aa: CASSFGGADQFF; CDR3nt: TGTGCCAGCAGTTTCGGGGGGGCAGATCAGTTCTTC
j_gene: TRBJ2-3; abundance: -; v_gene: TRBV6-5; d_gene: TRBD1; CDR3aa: CASRTPTGADTQYF; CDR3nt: TGTGCCAGCAGGACCCCGACAGGGGCAGATACGCAGTATTTT
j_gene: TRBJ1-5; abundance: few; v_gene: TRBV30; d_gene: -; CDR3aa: CAWSVQGAQPQHF; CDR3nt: TGTGCCTGGAGTGTACAGGGAGCTCAGCCCCAGCATTTT
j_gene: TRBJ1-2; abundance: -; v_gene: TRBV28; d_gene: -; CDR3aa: CASSLESGGNYGYTF; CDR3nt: TGTGCCAGCAGTTTAGAATCCGGGGGGAACTATGGCTACACCTTC